This TCR beta chain was sequenced during a study of blood T cell repertoires in COVID-19. Study details: Acute and convalescent COVID-19 samples came from the United States, Italy and Spain. Nucleic acid was either cDNA or gDNA, and it came from T cells, B-cell-depleted T cells, or PBMCs.

Produced via immunoSEQ multiplex PCR; TCRdb's table is partial and in-frame only. The table shows some 93,000 clones, with about 89% occurring only once. Losses at the gene ends were 5 bases for V and 0 bases for J; bases not matched to a gene: 3. The CDR3 loop spans 15 amino acids. Germline CDR1 SGHAT, CDR2 FQNNGV. This receptor was obtained from a man aged 45-65 years with acute or convalescent COVID-19. The chain uses TRBV11-2 and TRBJ2-1; 8 nucleotides align to TRBD2. The specimen sequenced was peripheral blood. The CDR3 loop is CASSNGLASYNEQFF. The CDR3 bases are TGTGCCAGCAGCAACGGACTAGCCTCCTACAATGAGCAGTTCTTC.